These 10 T cell receptor beta chains were sequenced from one sample in a study of vaccination and CD4 T cells after COVID-19. Once obtained from cultured CD4+ T cells, the DNA was sequenced using the Oncomine TCR Beta short-read assay. Genomic DNA from cultured CD4+ T cells was extracted. TCRdb independently ran MiXCR on the PCR reads; one entry per CDR3 protein. The sample records over 7,500 distinct CDR3 sequences, just under 45% being singletons. No antigens are known for them. The treatment: approximately nine-day PBMC culture with coronavirus spike peptide pools or control peptides (ViraFEST assay). CD4+ T-cell collection from the unexposed donor predated the COVID-19 pandemic (2011-2018). Sequences were obtained from CD4+ T cells from blood, cultured in vitro. The receptor source for this set is a human donor in good health.

The sample holds a few counts of this clonotype. The chain is built from TRBV6-1 and TRBJ1-2; the D gene is possibly TRBD1 (5 bases). The CDR3 length is 13 residues. CDR1 MNHNS and CDR2 SASEGT come from the germline V gene. The V end was cut by 6 bases, the J end by 8 bases, with 16 bases between. The DNA for the CDR3 is TGTGCCAGCAGAGTAGACAGATCCGGGGGCTACACCTTC. Its protein product is CASRVDRSGGYTF.

This clonotype was counted only a few times. The chain combines TRBV20-1 with TRBJ2-5, with TRBD1 identical over 12 bases. Germline CDR1 is DFQATT and CDR2 is SNEGSKA (reference sequence). The CDR3 runs 15 residues. The V segment lost 3 bases and the J segment 2 bases; nucleotides outside the gene matches: 4. The CDR3 loop reads CSASPGQGAQETQYF. The CDR3 DNA follows: TGCAGTGCTAGCCCGGGACAGGGGGCACAAGAGACCCAGTACTTC.

The V gene is TRBV29-1, the J gene TRBJ1-2, with 7 bases that match TRBD1. The CDR3 consists of 13 residues. The germline V gene encodes CDR1 SQVTM and CDR2 ANQGSEA. Germline trimming cut 4 bases from V and 1 base from J; bases unmatched to any gene: 3. In DNA form, the CDR3 reads TGCAGCGTTGTGGCAGGGGGTAACTATGGCTACACCTTC. Its protein product is CSVVAGGNYGYTF.

This clonotype has just a few counts. The chain couples TRBV20-1 to TRBJ1-2; unclear D gene. The germline gives CDR1 DFQATT, CDR2 SNEGSKA (reference sequence). Trimming left V 3 bases short and J 3 bases short, with 8 bases between. The CDR3 covers 12 residues. CDR3 loop: CSARLGDYGYTF. In nucleotides, the CDR3 is TGCAGTGCTAGGTTGGGCGACTATGGCTACACCTTC.

The rearrangement uses TRBV19 and TRBJ1-2; 9 bases align to TRBD1. Unmatched junction bases numbered 2, after V lost 2 bases and J lost 4 bases. The CDR3 has 14 residues. Germline V gene sequence: CDR1 LNHDA, CDR2 SQIVND (reference sequence). The CDR3 region has the DNA TGTGCCAGTAGTATAACAGGGGGCGCCTATGGCTACACCTTC. The encoded protein is CASSITGGAYGYTF.

The gene calls are TRBV2 and TRBJ2-2, with a tentative D call TRBD2 (5 bases). Trimming took off 8 bases at V and 6 bases at J, with 10 bases between the two ends. Germline CDR1 SNHLY, CDR2 FYNNEI. This CDR3 spans 12 amino acids. The CDR3 here is CASHGGAGELFF. The CDR3 DNA follows: TGTGCCAGCCATGGAGGCGCCGGGGAGCTGTTTTTT.

The chain combines TRBV4-3 with TRBJ2-5; 11 bases align to TRBD2. J was trimmed by 2 bases and V by 1 base; bases with no gene match: 3. The germline V gene has CDR1 LGHNA and CDR2 YSLEER. This CDR3 is 16 amino acids long. In DNA, the CDR3 is TGCGCCAGCAGCCAAGGACTAGCGGGACTACAAGAGACCCAGTACTTC. Amino acid sequence: CASSQGLAGLQETQYF.

V usage is TRBV6-1 and J usage is TRBJ2-5, with 11 bases aligning to TRBD2. The CDR3 length is 15 residues. After removal of 4 bases from V and 2 bases from J, the junction contained 3 bases not matched to a gene. Germline CDR1 MNHNS, CDR2 SASEGT. In nucleotides, the CDR3 is TGTGCCAGCAGTGTAGCGGGAGGGCGGCAAGAGACCCAGTACTTC. The encoded protein is CASSVAGGRQETQYF.

This sequence joins TRBV27 and TRBJ2-1; tentatively, D is TRBD2 (5 bases). The V gene lost 0 bases and the J gene lost 1 base, with 7 bases spanning the gap. This CDR3 has 15 residues. The germline V gene encodes CDR1 MNHEY and CDR2 SMNVEV (reference sequence). CDR3 sequence: CASSLSQRSYNEQFF. The CDR3 bases are TGTGCCAGCAGTTTATCGCAGCGGTCCTACAATGAGCAGTTCTTC.

The chain couples TRBV7-9 to TRBJ2-1; possible D gene TRBD2, 6 bases. V lost 0 bases to trimming and J lost 7 bases, with 13 bases between them. Per the germline V gene, CDR1 is SEHNR and CDR2 is FQNEAQ (reference sequence). There are 15 residues in the CDR3. Written as DNA, the CDR3 is TGTGCCAGCAGCTTAGCGCGGAGGGAGTCAAATGAGCAGTTCTTC. This sequence encodes CASSLARRESNEQFF.